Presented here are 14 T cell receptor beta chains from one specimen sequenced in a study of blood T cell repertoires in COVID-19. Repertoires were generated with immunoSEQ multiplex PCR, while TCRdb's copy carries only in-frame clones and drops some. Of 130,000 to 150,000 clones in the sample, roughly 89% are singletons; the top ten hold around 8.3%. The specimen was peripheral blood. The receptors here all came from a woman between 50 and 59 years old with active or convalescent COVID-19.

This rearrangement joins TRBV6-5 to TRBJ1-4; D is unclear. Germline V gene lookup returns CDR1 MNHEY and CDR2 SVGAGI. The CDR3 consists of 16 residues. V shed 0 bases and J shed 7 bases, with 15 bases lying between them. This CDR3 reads CASSYSSASRGEKLFF. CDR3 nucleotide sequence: TGTGCCAGCAGTTACTCGTCGGCCTCCCGCGGTGAAAAACTGTTTTTT.

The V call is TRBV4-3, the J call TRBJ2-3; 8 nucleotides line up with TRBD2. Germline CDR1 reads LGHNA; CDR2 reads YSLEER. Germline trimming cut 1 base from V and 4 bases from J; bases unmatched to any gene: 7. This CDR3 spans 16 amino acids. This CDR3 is CASSQAAAGGSDTQYF. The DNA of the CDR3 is TGCGCCAGCAGCCAAGCCGCTGCGGGAGGATCAGATACGCAGTATTTT.

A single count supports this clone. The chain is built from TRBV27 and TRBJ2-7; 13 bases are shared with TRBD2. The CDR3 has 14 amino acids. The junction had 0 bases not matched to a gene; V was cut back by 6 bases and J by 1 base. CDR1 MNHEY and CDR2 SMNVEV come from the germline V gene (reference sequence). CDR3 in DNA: TGTGCCAGCAGGGGACTAGCGGGGTCCTACGAGCAGTACTTC. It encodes CASRGLAGSYEQYF.

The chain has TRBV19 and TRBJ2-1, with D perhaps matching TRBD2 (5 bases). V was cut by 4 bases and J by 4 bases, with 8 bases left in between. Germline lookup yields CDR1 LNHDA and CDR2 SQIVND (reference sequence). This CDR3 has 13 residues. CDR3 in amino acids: CASSTDSYNEQFF. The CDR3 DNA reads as TGTGCCAGTAGTACGGACTCGTACAATGAGCAGTTCTTC.

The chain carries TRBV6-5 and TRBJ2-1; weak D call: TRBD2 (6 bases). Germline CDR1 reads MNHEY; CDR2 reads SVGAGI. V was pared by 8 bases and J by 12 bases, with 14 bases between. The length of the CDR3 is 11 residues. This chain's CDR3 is CASLLAFGQFF. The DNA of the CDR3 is TGTGCCAGCCTCCTAGCGTTCGGGCAGTTCTTC.

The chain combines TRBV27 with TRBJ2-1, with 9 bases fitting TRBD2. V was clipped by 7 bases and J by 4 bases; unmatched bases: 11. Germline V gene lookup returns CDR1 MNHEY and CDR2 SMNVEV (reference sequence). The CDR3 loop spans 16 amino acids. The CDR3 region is CASMVAGDTGYNEQFF. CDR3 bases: TGTGCCAGCATGGTAGCGGGAGACACGGGGTACAATGAGCAGTTCTTC.

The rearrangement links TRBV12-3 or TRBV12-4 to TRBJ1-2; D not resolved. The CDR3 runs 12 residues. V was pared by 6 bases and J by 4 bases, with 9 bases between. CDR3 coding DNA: TGTGCCAGCAGCCAGTCCCCCTATGGCTACACCTTC. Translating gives CASSQSPYGYTF.

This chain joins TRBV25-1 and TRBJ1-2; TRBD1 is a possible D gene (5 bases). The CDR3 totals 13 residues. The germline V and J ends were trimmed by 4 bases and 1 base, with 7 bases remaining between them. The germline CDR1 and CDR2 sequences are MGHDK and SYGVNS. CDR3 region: CASSVDSNYGYTF. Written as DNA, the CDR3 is TGTGCCAGCAGTGTAGACAGTAACTATGGCTACACCTTC.

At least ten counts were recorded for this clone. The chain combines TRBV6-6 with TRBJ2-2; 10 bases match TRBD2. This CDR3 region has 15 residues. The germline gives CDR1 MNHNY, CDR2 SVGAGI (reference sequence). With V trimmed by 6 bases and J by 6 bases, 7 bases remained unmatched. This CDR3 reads CASRERLAGAGELFF. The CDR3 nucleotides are TGTGCCAGCAGAGAAAGGCTAGCGGGAGCCGGGGAGCTGTTTTTT.

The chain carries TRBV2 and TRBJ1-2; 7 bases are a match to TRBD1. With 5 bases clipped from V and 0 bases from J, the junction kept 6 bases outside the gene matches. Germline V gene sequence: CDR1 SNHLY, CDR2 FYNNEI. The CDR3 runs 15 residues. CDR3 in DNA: TGTGCCAGCAGTCAAAGGACAGGAGCTAACTATGGCTACACCTTC. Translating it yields CASSQRTGANYGYTF.

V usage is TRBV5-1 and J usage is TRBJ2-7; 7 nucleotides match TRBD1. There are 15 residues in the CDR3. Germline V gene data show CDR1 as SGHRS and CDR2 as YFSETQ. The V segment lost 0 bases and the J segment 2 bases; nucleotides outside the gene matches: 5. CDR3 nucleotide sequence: TGCGCCAGCAGCTTGGCCCCAGACAGGGCCTACGAGCAGTACTTC. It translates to CASSLAPDRAYEQYF.

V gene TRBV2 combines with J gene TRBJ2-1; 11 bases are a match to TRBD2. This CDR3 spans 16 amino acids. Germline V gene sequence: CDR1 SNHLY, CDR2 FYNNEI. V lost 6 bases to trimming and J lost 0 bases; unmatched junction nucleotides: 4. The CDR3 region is CASRGLAESSYNEQFF. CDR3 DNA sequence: TGTGCCAGCAGGGGACTAGCGGAGAGCTCCTACAATGAGCAGTTCTTC.

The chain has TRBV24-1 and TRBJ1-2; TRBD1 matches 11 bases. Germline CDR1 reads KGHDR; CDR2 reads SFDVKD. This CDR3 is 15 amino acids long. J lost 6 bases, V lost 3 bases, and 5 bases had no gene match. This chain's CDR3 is CATSDRGTGGHGYTF. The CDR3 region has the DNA TGTGCCACCAGTGATCGGGGGACAGGGGGTCATGGCTACACCTTC.

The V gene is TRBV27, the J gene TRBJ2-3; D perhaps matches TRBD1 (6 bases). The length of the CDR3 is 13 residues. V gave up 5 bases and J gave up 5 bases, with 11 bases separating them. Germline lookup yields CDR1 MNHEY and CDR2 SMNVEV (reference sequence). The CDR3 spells CASSVPGEDTQYF. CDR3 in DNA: TGTGCCAGCAGTGTCCCAGGGGAAGATACGCAGTATTTT.